This TCR beta chain was sequenced for a study of CD8+ T cells in alopecia areata. General study points: Unlike in mice, where it was clearer, TCR sharing across patients was less clear, possibly HLA-related. An increase in clonality over normal scalp was evident in lesional scalp, especially alopecia totalis/universalis.

Following RNA extraction, reverse transcription yielded cDNA that acted as the sequencing template. TCRdb's copy holds only in-frame clones and misses some; the assay was immunoSEQ multiplex PCR. The sample lists about 150,000 clones, roughly 50% seen once, with under 6.5% in the top ten. With regard to this clone: Its antigen is as yet unknown.

Collected material from alopecia areata patients comprised lesional scalp punch biopsies and peripheral blood. The V gene's germline CDR1 is MNHEY and CDR2 SVGAGI. The V end was cut by 7 bases, the J end by 8 bases, with 15 bases between. The CDR3 is 14 residues long. The material sequenced was CD4+ T cells sorted from blood, taken at week 0. The sequence came from a human donor with alopecia areata. The chain carries TRBV6-5 and TRBJ1-6, with D unresolved. CDR3 nucleotides: TGTGCCAGCACCCTAACGGGTAGAGATTCACCCCTCCACTTT. Translation gives CASTLTGRDSPLHF.